A single sample gave rise to the 8 T cell receptor beta chains below, sequenced in a study of regulatory T cells in long-lasting Graves disease. The time point here: newly diagnosed GD, antithyroid drugs for less than 3 months. With RNA extracted from PBMCs as input, the TCR library was made. Relying on iRepertoire HTBI primers and Arm-PCR of CDR3 regions, the team built TCR beta libraries. TCRdb called the multiplex PCR reads again in MiXCR, with one record for every CDR3 protein. The repertoire holds about 540,000 distinct CDR3 sequences, with approximately 13% as singletons. These same records also appear under a second study, on T cells in Graves' hyperthyroidism and ophthalmopathy.

Sample: peripheral blood mononuclear cells (PBMCs), taken at new diagnosis, from a patient treated with antithyroid drugs. Receptor source: a man aged 25-45 years with Graves disease.

This clonotype was seen many times. The chain is built from TRBV12-3 or TRBV12-4 and TRBJ2-5; 8 bases are shared with TRBD1. V lost 5 bases to trimming and J lost 4 bases; unmatched junction nucleotides: 6. The CDR3 is made up of 14 amino acids. CDR3 nucleotide sequence: TGTGCCAGCAGTCCTCAGGGGGCCCCAGAGACCCAGTACTTC. Protein sequence: CASSPQGAPETQYF.

V usage is TRBV11-3 and J usage is TRBJ1-2; possibly TRBD1 for D (6 bases). The CDR3 sequence is 14 residues long. Trimming removed 5 bases from V and 6 bases from J, with 16 bases in between. Germline CDR1 reads SGHNT; CDR2 reads YENEEA. The CDR3 is CASSPGTPTHGYTF. For the CDR3, the DNA is TGTGCCAGCAGCCCGGGGACACCTACTCATGGCTACACCTTC.

This clonotype was detected ten times or more. The gene calls are TRBV12-3 or TRBV12-4 and TRBJ1-2; D call uncertain. The CDR3 sequence is 13 residues long. The V end was cut by 4 bases, the J end by 8 bases, with 14 bases between. For the CDR3, the DNA is TGTGCCAGCAGTTCCGGGATTCCCGGAGGCTACACCTTC. This sequence encodes CASSSGIPGGYTF.

There are a few counts of this clonotype. V gene TRBV2 combines with J gene TRBJ2-7; D is tentatively TRBD1 or TRBD2 (5 bases each). The CDR3 length is 13 residues. V shed 6 bases and J shed 3 bases, with 12 bases lying between them. Germline V CDR1 and CDR2: SNHLY, FYNNEI. CDR3 sequence (DNA): TGTGCCAGCAGGAGGGGACGGTACTACGAGCAGTACTTC. It is translated as CASRRGRYYEQYF.

This clonotype appeared many times. This chain joins TRBV5-1 and TRBJ2-7; no clear D gene. Trimming pared 3 bases from V and 4 bases from J, leaving 14 bases between. Germline V lookup: CDR1 SGHRS, CDR2 YFSETQ. There are 14 residues in the CDR3. CDR3 protein: CASSSARFPYEQYF. As DNA, the CDR3 is TGCGCCAGCAGCTCCGCTAGGTTCCCTTACGAGCAGTACTTC. The entire variable domain, with the rest obtained from reference TRBV5-1 and TRBJ2-7, is as follows: KAGVTQTPRYLIKTRGQQVTLSCSPISGHRSVSWYQQTPGQGLQFLFEYFSETQRNKGNFPGRFSGRQFSNSRSEMNVSTLELGDSALYLCASSSARFPYEQYFGPGTRLTVT.

This clonotype was found many times. The rearrangement uses TRBV5-7 and TRBJ2-3, with 11 bases identical to TRBD2. TRBV5-7 is sorted into the ORF group, with uncertain function. This CDR3 is 15 amino acids long. V gave up 2 bases and J gave up 4 bases; unmatched junction bases: 3. Written as DNA, the CDR3 is TGTGCCAGCAGCTTACTAGCGGGAGAGGCAGATACGCAGTATTTT. Translated: CASSLLAGEADTQYF.

This clonotype has ten or more counts. The chain recombines TRBV18 with TRBJ2-1; 7 nucleotides align to TRBD2. The CDR3 consists of 13 residues. CDR1 and CDR2 (germline): KGHSH, LQKENI. J was trimmed by 12 bases and V by 3 bases; bases with no gene match: 8. DNA for the CDR3: TGTGCCAGCTCACCGGGACTATTGGCCGGGCAGTTCTTC. Translating it yields CASSPGLLAGQFF.

The V call is TRBV12-3 or TRBV12-4, the J call TRBJ2-3; 10 nucleotides agree with TRBD2. Trimming cost V 6 bases and J 6 bases; bases outside gene matches: 12. CDR3 length: 16 residues. DNA for the CDR3: TGTGCCAGCAGGGACCCGCTAGCGGGAGAGATTGATACGCAGTATTTT. Translated: CASRDPLAGEIDTQYF.